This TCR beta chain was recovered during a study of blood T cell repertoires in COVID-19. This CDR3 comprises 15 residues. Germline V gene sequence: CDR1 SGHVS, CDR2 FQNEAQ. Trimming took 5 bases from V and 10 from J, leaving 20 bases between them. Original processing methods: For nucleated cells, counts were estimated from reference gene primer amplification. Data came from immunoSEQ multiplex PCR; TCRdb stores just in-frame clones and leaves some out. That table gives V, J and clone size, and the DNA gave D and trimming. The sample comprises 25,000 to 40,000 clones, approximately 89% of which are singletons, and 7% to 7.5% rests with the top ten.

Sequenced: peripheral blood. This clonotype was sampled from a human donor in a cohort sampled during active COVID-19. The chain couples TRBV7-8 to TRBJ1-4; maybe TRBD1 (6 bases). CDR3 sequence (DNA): TGTGCCAGCAGCCTAGTGGGGGCCGGGATGGGAAAACTGTTTTTT. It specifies CASSLVGAGMGKLFF.